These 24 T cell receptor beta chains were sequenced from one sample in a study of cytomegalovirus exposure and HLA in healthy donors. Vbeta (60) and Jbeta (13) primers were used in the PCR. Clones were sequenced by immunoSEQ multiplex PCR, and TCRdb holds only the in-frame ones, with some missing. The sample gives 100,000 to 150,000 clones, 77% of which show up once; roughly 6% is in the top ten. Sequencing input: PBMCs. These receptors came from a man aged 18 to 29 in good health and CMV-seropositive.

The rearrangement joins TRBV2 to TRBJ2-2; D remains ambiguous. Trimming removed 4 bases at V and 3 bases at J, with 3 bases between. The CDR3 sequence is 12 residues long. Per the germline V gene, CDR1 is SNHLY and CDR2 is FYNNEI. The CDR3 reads CASSGDTGELFF. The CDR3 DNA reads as TGTGCCAGCAGTGGAGACACCGGGGAGCTGTTTTTT.

The CDR3 DNA reads as TGTGCCAGCAGCCCTGTTAGCGGGAGCTCCTACAATGAGCAGTTCTTC. Translating it yields CASSPVSGSSYNEQFF. The J gene is TRBJ2-1, the V gene TRBV7-9; 9 bases agree with TRBD2. The V and J ends lost 5 bases and 0 bases, in that order; junction bases with no gene match: 5. Germline values: CDR1 SEHNR, CDR2 FQNEAQ (reference sequence). The CDR3 has 16 residues.

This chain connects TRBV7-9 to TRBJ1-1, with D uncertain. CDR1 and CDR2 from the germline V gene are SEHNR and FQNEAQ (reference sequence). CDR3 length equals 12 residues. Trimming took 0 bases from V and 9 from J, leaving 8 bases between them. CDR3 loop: CASSLAVTKAFF. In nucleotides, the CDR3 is TGTGCCAGCAGCTTAGCTGTGACTAAAGCTTTCTTT.

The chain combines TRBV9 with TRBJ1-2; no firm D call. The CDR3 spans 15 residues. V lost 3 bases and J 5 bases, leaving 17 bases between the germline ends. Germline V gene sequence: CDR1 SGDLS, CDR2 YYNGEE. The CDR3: CASSGERNLPYGYTF. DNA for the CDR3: TGTGCCAGCAGCGGGGAGAGAAACCTCCCATATGGCTACACCTTC. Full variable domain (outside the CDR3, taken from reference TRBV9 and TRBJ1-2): DSGVTQTPKHLITATGQRVTLRCSPRSGDLSVYWYQQSLDQGLQFLIQYYNGEERAKGNILERFSAQQFPDLHSELNLSSLELGDSALYFCASSGERNLPYGYTFGSGTRLTVV.

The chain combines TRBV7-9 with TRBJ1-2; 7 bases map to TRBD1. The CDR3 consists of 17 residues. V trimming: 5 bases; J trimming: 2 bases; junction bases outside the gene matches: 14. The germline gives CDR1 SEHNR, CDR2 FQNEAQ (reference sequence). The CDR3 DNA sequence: TGTGCCAGCAGCCGACTGGACAGGTTCGAAGCAAACTATGGCTACACCTTC. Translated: CASSRLDRFEANYGYTF. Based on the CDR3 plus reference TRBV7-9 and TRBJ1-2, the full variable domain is DTGVSQNPRHKITKRGQNVTFRCDPISEHNRLYWYRQTLGQGPEFLTYFQNEAQLEKSRLLSDRFSAERPKGSFSTLEIQRTEQGDSAMYLCASSRLDRFEANYGYTFGSGTRLTVV.

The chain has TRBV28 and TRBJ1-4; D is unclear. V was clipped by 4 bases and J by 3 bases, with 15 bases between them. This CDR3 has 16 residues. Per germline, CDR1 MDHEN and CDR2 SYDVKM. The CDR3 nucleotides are TGTGCCAGCAGTTCCCCTCGACATCCAGCTAATGAAAAACTGTTTTTT. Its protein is CASSSPRHPANEKLFF.

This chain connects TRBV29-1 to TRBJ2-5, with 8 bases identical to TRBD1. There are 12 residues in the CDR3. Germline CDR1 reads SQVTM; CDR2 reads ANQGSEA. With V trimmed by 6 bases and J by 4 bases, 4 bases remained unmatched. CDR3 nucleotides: TGCAGCGTCGGTGACAGGGGAGAGACCCAGTACTTC. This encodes CSVGDRGETQYF. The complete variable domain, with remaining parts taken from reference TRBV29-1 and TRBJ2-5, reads SAVISQKPSRDICQRGTSLTIQCQVDSQVTMMFWYRQQPGQSLTLIATANQGSEATYESGFVIDKFPISRPNLTFSTLTVSNMSPEDSSIYLCSVGDRGETQYFGPGTRLLVL.

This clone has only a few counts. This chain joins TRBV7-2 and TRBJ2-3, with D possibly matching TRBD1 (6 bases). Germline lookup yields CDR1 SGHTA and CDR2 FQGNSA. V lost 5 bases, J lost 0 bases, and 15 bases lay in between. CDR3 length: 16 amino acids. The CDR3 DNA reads TGTGCCAGCAGCACAAATCCGGGACACAGCACAGATACGCAGTATTTT. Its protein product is CASSTNPGHSTDTQYF. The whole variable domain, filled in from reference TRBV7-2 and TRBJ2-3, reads GAGVSQSPSNKVTEKGKDVELRCDPISGHTALYWYRQSLGQGLEFLIYFQGNSAPDKSGLPSDRFSAERTGGSVSTLTIQRTQQEDSAVYLCASSTNPGHSTDTQYFGPGTRLTVL.

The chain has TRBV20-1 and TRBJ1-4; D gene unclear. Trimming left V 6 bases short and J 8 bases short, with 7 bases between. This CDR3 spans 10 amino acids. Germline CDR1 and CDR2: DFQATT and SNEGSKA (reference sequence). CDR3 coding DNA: TGCAGTGCCCGCGAAGAAAAACTGTTTTTT. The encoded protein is CSAREEKLFF.

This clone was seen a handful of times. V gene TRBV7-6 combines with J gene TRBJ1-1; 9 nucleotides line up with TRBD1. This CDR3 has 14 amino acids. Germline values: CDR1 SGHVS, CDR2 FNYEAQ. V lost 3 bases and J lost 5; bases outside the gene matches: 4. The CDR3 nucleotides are TGTGCCAGCAGCTTCACAGGGGGCAGGACTGAAGCTTTCTTT. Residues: CASSFTGGRTEAFF.

Here the CDR3 DNA reads TGTGCCATCCTTCGGGGACAGGGGGCGGCCGAGCAGTACTTC. Encoded protein: CAILRGQGAAEQYF. The chain links TRBV10-3 to TRBJ2-7; 12 bases are a match to TRBD1. The germline V gene has CDR1 ENHRY and CDR2 SYGVKD. The CDR3 is 14 residues long. V trimming: 8 bases; J trimming: 6 bases; junction bases outside the gene matches: 8.

The CDR3, as DNA: TGTGCCAGCAGTACAGGGTACGGTGAAAAACTGTTTTTT. This translates into CASSTGYGEKLFF. The rearrangement uses TRBV28 and TRBJ1-4, with a possible D match to TRBD1 (6 bases). Deletions cut 5 bases from V and 7 bases from J, with 11 bases between. Looked up from germline, CDR1 is MDHEN and CDR2 is SYDVKM. This CDR3 is built from 13 residues.

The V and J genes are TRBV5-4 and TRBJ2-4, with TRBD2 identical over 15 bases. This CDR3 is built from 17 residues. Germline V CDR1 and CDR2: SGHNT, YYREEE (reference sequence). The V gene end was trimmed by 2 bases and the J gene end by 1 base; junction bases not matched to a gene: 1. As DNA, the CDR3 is TGTGCCAGCAGCTTCGGGACTAGCGGGGGGGCCAAAAACATTCAGTACTTC. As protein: CASSFGTSGGAKNIQYF. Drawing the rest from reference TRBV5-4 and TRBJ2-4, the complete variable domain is ETGVTQSPTHLIKTRGQQVTLRCSSQSGHNTVSWYQQALGQGPQFIFQYYREEENGRGNFPPRFSGLQFPNYSSELNVNALELDDSALYLCASSFGTSGGAKNIQYFGAGTRLSVL.

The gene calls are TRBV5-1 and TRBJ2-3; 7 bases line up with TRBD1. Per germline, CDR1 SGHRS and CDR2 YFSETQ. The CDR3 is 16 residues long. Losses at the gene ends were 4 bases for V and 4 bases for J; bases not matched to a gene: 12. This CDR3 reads CASSPDRASSADTQYF. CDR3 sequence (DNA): TGCGCCAGCAGCCCCGACAGGGCCTCGTCAGCAGATACGCAGTATTTT. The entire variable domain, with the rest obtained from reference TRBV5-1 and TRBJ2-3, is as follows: KAGVTQTPRYLIKTRGQQVTLSCSPISGHRSVSWYQQTPGQGLQFLFEYFSETQRNKGNFPGRFSGRQFSNSRSEMNVSTLELGDSALYLCASSPDRASSADTQYFGPGTRLTVL.

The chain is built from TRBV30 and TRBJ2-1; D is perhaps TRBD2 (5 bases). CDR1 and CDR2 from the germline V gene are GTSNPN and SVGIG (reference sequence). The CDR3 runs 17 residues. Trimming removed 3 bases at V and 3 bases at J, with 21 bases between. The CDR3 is CAWRGSRSKDYYNEQFF. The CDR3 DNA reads TGTGCCTGGAGGGGATCCCGTTCCAAAGACTACTACAATGAGCAGTTCTTC.

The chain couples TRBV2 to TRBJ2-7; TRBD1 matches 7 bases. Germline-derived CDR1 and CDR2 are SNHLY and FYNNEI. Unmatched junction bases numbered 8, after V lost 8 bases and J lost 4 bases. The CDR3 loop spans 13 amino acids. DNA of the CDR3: TGTGCCAGCCTCTGGCAGGGGGAATACGAGCAGTACTTC. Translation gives CASLWQGEYEQYF.

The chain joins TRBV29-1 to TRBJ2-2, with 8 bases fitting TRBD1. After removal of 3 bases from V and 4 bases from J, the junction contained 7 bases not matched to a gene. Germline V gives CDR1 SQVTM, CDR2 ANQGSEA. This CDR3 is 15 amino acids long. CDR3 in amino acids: CSVEAQGAGTGELFF. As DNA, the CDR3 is TGCAGCGTTGAGGCCCAGGGGGCGGGCACCGGGGAGCTGTTTTTT.

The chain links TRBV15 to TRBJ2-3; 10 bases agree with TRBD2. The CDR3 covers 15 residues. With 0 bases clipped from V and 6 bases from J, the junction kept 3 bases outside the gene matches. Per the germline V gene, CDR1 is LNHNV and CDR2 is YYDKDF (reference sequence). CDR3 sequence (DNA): TGTGCCACCAGCAGAGAAGTAGCGGGGGGCGATACGCAGTATTTT. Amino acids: CATSREVAGGDTQYF.

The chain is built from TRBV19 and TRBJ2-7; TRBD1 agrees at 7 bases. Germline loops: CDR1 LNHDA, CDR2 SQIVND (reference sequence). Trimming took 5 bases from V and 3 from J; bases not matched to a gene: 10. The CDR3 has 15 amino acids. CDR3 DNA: TGTGCCAGTAGTCCTCGACAGGGCCCGATCTACGAGCAGTACTTC. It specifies CASSPRQGPIYEQYF.

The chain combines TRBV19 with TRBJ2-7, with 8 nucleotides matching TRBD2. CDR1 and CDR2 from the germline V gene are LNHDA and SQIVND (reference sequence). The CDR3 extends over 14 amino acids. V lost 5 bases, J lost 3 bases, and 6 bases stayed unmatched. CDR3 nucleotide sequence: TGTGCCAGTAGTTGGACTAGCCGTCACTACGAGCAGTACTTC. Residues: CASSWTSRHYEQYF.

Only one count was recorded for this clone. CDR3 amino acids: CASSLVATEAFF. For the CDR3, the DNA is TGTGCCAGCAGCTTAGTGGCCACTGAAGCTTTCTTT. The V gene is TRBV7-9, the J gene TRBJ1-1; no clear D. The V and J ends lost 1 base and 4 bases respectively, with 4 bases between them. The CDR3 has 12 residues. Germline-derived CDR1 and CDR2 are SEHNR and FQNEAQ (reference sequence).

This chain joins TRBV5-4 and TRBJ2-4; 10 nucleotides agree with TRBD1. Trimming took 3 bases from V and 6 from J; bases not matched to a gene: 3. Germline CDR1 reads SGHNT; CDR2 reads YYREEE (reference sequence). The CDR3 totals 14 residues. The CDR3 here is CASSSDRGGNIQYF. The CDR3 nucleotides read TGTGCCAGCAGCTCGGACAGGGGGGGAAACATTCAGTACTTC.

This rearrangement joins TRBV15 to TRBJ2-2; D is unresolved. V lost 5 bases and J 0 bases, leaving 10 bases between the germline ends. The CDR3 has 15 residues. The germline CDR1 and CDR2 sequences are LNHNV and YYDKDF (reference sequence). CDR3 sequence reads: CATSGRRPNTGELFF. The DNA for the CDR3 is TGTGCCACCAGCGGCAGGCGACCGAACACCGGGGAGCTGTTTTTT.

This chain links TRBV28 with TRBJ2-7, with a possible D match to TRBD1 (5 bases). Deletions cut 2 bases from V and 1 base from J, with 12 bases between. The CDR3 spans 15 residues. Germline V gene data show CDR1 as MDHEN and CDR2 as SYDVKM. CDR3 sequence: CASSLGHSSSYEQYF. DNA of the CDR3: TGTGCCAGCAGTTTAGGACACTCCTCATCCTACGAGCAGTACTTC.